Below, 23 T cell receptor beta chains from the same sample are listed, as sequenced in a study of human T cells and chemical hapten exposure. Each CDR3 protein gets one entry after TCRdb re-called the RACE reads with MiXCR. The sample includes 35,000 to 45,000 distinct CDR3 sequences, 10% to 15% of them seen just once. The time point denotes: patch test 3, about 24 weeks after DPC sensitization. Treatment of the sample: therapeutic diphenylcyclopropenone sensitization with weekly scalp DPC. Unfractionated whole blood yielded total RNA. Sequences were derived from whole blood, sampled in connection with sensitization to the hapten diphenylcyclopropenone (DPC). The origin of the receptors is a woman between 35 and 50 years old with alopecia areata. Some clones in this sample may be carry-over from other donors' samples.

This chain uses TRBV14 with TRBJ2-7, with 7 bases that match TRBD2. This CDR3 region has 14 residues. Germline V gene lookup returns CDR1 SGHDN and CDR2 FVKESK. J was trimmed by 3 bases and V by 4 bases; bases with no gene match: 6. This CDR3 reads CASSLTSSDYEQYF. The CDR3 bases are TGTGCCAGCAGCCTGACTAGCTCGGACTACGAGCAGTACTTC.

The CDR3 region is CSAPVANVLTF. CDR3 DNA sequence: TGCAGCGCCCCGGTGGCCAACGTCCTGACTTTC. The V and J genes are TRBV29-1 and TRBJ2-6; no firm D call. The germline V gene has CDR1 SQVTM and CDR2 ANQGSEA. V was clipped by 7 bases and J by 6 bases, with 7 bases between them. There are 11 residues in the CDR3.

The gene calls are TRBV2 and TRBJ1-6; perhaps TRBD1 as D (5 bases). The V and J ends lost 2 bases and 8 bases respectively, with 16 bases between them. The CDR3 loop spans 16 amino acids. The germline gives CDR1 SNHLY, CDR2 FYNNEI. In DNA form, the CDR3 reads TGTGCCAGCAGTGAATGGGGGAGAACTGGGGATTCACCCCTCCACTTT. Encoded protein: CASSEWGRTGDSPLHF. The full variable domain, with the rest looked up from reference TRBV2 and TRBJ1-6, is EPEVTQTPSHQVTQMGQEVILRCVPISNHLYFYWYRQILGQKVEFLVSFYNNEISEKSEIFDDQFSVERPDGSNFTLKIRSTKLEDSAMYFCASSEWGRTGDSPLHFGNGTRLTVT.

The CDR3 loop reads CASSPTQGASSPLHF. In nucleotides, the CDR3 is TGTGCCAGCAGCCCAACCCAGGGGGCGAGTTCACCCCTCCACTTT. The genes are TRBV9 and TRBJ1-6, with 8 bases lining up with TRBD1. With 4 bases clipped from V and 9 bases from J, the junction kept 9 bases outside the gene matches. The CDR3 has 15 amino acids. Germline CDR1 and CDR2: SGDLS and YYNGEE. Together with reference TRBV9 and TRBJ1-6, the CDR3 gives the full variable domain: DSGVTQTPKHLITATGQRVTLRCSPRSGDLSVYWYQQSLDQGLQFLIQYYNGEERAKGNILERFSAQQFPDLHSELNLSSLELGDSALYFCASSPTQGASSPLHFGNGTRLTVT.

This sequence joins TRBV5-6 and TRBJ1-1; D gene uncertain. V was pared by 1 base and J by 4 bases, with 5 bases between. The CDR3 totals 12 residues. CDR1 is SGHDT and CDR2 is YYEEEE in the germline V gene. This CDR3 reads CASSLISTEAFF. The CDR3 nucleotides are TGTGCCAGCAGCTTGATCAGCACTGAAGCTTTCTTT.

There are many counts of this clonotype. J is TRBJ1-4 and V is TRBV7-7; D uncertain. This CDR3 region has 13 residues. The germline CDR1 and CDR2 sequences are SSHAT and FNYEAQ (reference sequence). The CDR3 DNA sequence: TGTGCTACCGCGGACGGTCCTAATGAAAAACTGTTTTTT. Protein: CATADGPNEKLFF.

V is TRBV28 and J is TRBJ2-5; D is ambiguous. Germline V gene sequence: CDR1 MDHEN, CDR2 SYDVKM. V shed 1 base and J shed 0 bases, with 3 bases lying between them. The CDR3 totals 13 residues. This chain's CDR3 is CASSLSYQETQYF. CDR3 in DNA: TGTGCCAGCAGTTTATCGTACCAAGAGACCCAGTACTTC.

The genes are TRBV28 and TRBJ2-1; D remains unclear. This CDR3 has 15 amino acids. The germline CDR1 and CDR2 sequences are MDHEN and SYDVKM. Trimming took 2 bases from V and 2 from J, leaving 10 bases between them. CDR3 region: CASSLEVSAYNEQFF. The CDR3 coding sequence is TGTGCCAGCAGTTTAGAGGTCAGTGCCTACAATGAGCAGTTCTTC. Supplemented by reference TRBV28 and TRBJ2-1, the full variable domain reads DVKVTQSSRYLVKRTGEKVFLECVQDMDHENMFWYRQDPGLGLRLIYFSYDVKMKEKGDIPEGYSVSREKKERFSLILESASTNQTSMYLCASSLEVSAYNEQFFGPGTRLTVL.

This chain links TRBV7-2 with TRBJ1-5; D uncertain. From germline, CDR1 is SGHTA and CDR2 FQGNSA. V was trimmed by 2 bases and J by 4 bases, leaving 12 bases between them. CDR3 length: 15 amino acids. The CDR3 loop is CASSLSATENQPQHF. Here the CDR3 DNA reads TGTGCCAGCAGCTTAAGCGCGACCGAGAATCAGCCCCAGCATTTT.

Note on this clonotype: Since a much larger clone is just one base distant, this may be a read error. The rearrangement joins TRBV27 to TRBJ2-7; D is unclear. The germline gives CDR1 MNHEY, CDR2 SMNVEV (reference sequence). Trimming pared 7 bases from V and 5 bases from J, leaving 12 bases between. The CDR3 length is 12 residues. The CDR3 spells CASTWEGHEQYF. CDR3 bases: TGTGCCAGCACGTGGGAAGGACACGAGCAGTACTTC.

This clonotype was seen a few times. The chain couples TRBV7-2 to TRBJ1-2; D unclear. The germline V gene encodes CDR1 SGHTA and CDR2 FQGNSA. V gave up 3 bases and J gave up 6 bases, with 11 bases separating them. The length of the CDR3 is 13 residues. The DNA of the CDR3 is TGTGCCAGCAGCTTCCGGGCGGGCCATGGCTACACCTTC. It specifies CASSFRAGHGYTF.

This clonotype was observed many times. The rearrangement uses TRBV12-3 or TRBV12-4 and TRBJ1-6, with unresolved D. This CDR3 has 14 amino acids. V lost 6 bases and J 6 bases, leaving 12 bases between the germline ends. The CDR3 nucleotides are TGTGCCAGCAGACCCCAGACGCCTAATTCACCCCTCCACTTT. Amino acids: CASRPQTPNSPLHF.

This chain joins TRBV4-3 and TRBJ1-1, with D possibly being TRBD1 (6 bases). This CDR3 is built from 17 residues. Trimming left V 1 base short and J 5 bases short, with 20 bases between. CDR1 and CDR2 (germline): LGHNA, YSLEER. The CDR3 coding sequence is TGCGCCAGCAGCCAAGCGGCGGGGGGGGCAGGGGAAACTGAAGCTTTCTTT. Encoded protein: CASSQAAGGAGETEAFF.

There are a few counts of this clonotype. The chain carries TRBV9 and TRBJ2-3, with 7 bases identical to TRBD2. J gave up 4 bases and V 0 bases, and 8 bases lay outside the gene matches. The CDR3 is 16 residues long. Germline-derived CDR1 and CDR2 are SGDLS and YYNGEE. The CDR3 bases are TGTGCCAGCAGCGTAGCCTTGCGGGAGCCCTCAGATACGCAGTATTTT. It is translated as CASSVALREPSDTQYF.

Of note for this clonotype: The junction shows a germline mismatch at one end, possibly a read error. The chain is built from TRBV7-2 and TRBJ1-6; D not certain. The CDR3 runs 13 residues. CDR1 is SGHTA and CDR2 is FQGNSA in the germline V gene. Written as DNA, the CDR3 is TGTGGCAGCAGCTTAGCTGGTAATTCACCCCTCCACTTT. Encoded protein: CGSSLAGNSPLHF.

The chain employs TRBV29-1 and TRBJ2-7; 11 bases are a match to TRBD2. V lost 5 bases to trimming and J lost 1 base; unmatched junction nucleotides: 1. This CDR3 has 13 amino acids. Germline CDR1 is SQVTM and CDR2 is ANQGSEA. This CDR3 is CSVIAGGSYEQYF. For the CDR3, the DNA is TGCAGCGTTATAGCGGGGGGGTCCTACGAGCAGTACTTC.

This chain uses TRBV28 with TRBJ2-7, with TRBD1 matching over 7 bases. Losses at the gene ends were 6 bases for V and 0 bases for J; bases not matched to a gene: 5. Germline V gives CDR1 MDHEN, CDR2 SYDVKM. This CDR3 is built from 14 residues. CDR3 region: CASREQGLSYEQYF. The CDR3 DNA sequence: TGTGCCAGCAGGGAACAGGGGCTCTCCTACGAGCAGTACTTC.

This clonotype was detected only a few times. As DNA, the CDR3 is TGTGCCAGCAGCGTAGCTAGACCGGGCCTTGGGACCATATATTTT. It specifies CASSVARPGLGTIYF. The chain employs TRBV9 and TRBJ1-3; D remains unclear. The CDR3 has 15 residues. CDR1 and CDR2 from the germline V gene are SGDLS and YYNGEE. Trimming took 0 bases from V and 10 from J, leaving 17 bases between them.

The sample holds many counts of this clonotype. The chain recombines TRBV18 with TRBJ1-2; 9 bases map to TRBD1. The J segment lost 8 bases and the V segment lost 3 bases, leaving 4 bases of the junction unmatched. CDR1 and CDR2 from the germline V gene are KGHSH and LQKENI. The CDR3 length is 13 residues. The CDR3 sequence is CASSPWDREGYTF. The DNA for the CDR3 is TGTGCCAGCTCACCCTGGGACAGGGAAGGCTACACCTTC.

This clonotype has more than one count but fewer than ten. The chain joins TRBV12-2 to TRBJ1-1. TRBV12-2 is shown as a pseudogene. CDR3 length: 14 amino acids. The CDR3 sequence: CASRLAGGNTEAFF. The CDR3 DNA follows: TGTGCAAGTCGCTTAGCGGGCGGGAACACTGAAGCTTTCTTT.

In this sample, this clonotype turned up a few times. The rearrangement joins TRBV9 to TRBJ1-1; D unclear. Germline CDR1 is SGDLS and CDR2 is YYNGEE. Trimming shortened V by 0 bases and J by 4 bases, and 13 bases separated the two germline ends. This CDR3 has 15 residues. The CDR3 DNA is TGTGCCAGCAGCGTAGGACCTGGAGGAGGCACTGAAGCTTTCTTT. Protein sequence: CASSVGPGGGTEAFF.

This clonotype was observed a few times. V and J are TRBV19 and TRBJ1-5; D remains unclear. Trimming removed 4 bases at V and 4 bases at J, with 14 bases between. The CDR3 covers 15 residues. Germline V gene sequence: CDR1 LNHDA, CDR2 SQIVND (reference sequence). The CDR3 sequence: CASSTTGTGNQPQHF. The CDR3 bases are TGTGCCAGTAGTACGACTGGCACCGGGAATCAGCCCCAGCATTTT.

There are many counts of this clonotype. The chain uses TRBV7-3 and TRBJ2-2, with a tentative D call TRBD2 (6 bases). Germline assignment: CDR1 SGHTA and CDR2 FQGTGA. V lost 5 bases, J lost 7 bases, and 14 bases lay in between. The CDR3 has 14 residues. CDR3 nucleotides: TGTGCCAGCAGCCGGGAGAGGGTAAACGGGGAGCTGTTTTTT. Protein product: CASSRERVNGELFF.